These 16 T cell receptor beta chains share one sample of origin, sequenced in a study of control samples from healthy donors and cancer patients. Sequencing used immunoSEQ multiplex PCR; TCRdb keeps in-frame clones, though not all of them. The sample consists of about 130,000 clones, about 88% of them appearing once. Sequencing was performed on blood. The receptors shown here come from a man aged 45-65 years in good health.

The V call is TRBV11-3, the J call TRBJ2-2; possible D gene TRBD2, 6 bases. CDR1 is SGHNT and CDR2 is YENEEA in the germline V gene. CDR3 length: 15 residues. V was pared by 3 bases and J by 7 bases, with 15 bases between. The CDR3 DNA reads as TGTGCCAGCAGCTTCAGATCCGGGGGAAACGGGGAGCTGTTTTTT. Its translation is CASSFRSGGNGELFF. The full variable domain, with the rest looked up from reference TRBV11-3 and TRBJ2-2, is EAGVVQSPRYKIIEKKQPVAFWCNPISGHNTLYWYLQNLGQGPELLIRYENEEAVDDSQLPKDRFSAERLKGVDSTLKIQPAELGDSAVYLCASSFRSGGNGELFFGEGSRLTVL.

CDR3 coding DNA: TGCGCCAGCAGCCTCTCCGGACAGGGACGTGAAGGCTACACCTTC. Its translation is CASSLSGQGREGYTF. J is TRBJ1-2 and V is TRBV4-1; 8 bases align to TRBD1. The CDR3 has 15 residues. The V segment lost 4 bases and the J segment 8 bases; nucleotides outside the gene matches: 12. Per germline, CDR1 MGHRA and CDR2 YSYEKL.

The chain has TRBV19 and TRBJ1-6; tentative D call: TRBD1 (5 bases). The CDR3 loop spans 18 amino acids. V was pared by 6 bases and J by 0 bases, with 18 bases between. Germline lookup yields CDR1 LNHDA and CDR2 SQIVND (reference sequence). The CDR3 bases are TGTGCCAGTAGGCCGGGACCGACCGCCAGCTCCTATAATTCACCCCTCCACTTT. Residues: CASRPGPTASSYNSPLHF. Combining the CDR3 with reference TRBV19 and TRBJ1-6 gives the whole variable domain DGGITQSPKYLFRKEGQNVTLSCEQNLNHDAMYWYRQDPGQGLRLIYYSQIVNDFQKGDIAEGYSVSREKKESFPLTVTSAQKNPTAFYLCASRPGPTASSYNSPLHFGNGTRLTVT.

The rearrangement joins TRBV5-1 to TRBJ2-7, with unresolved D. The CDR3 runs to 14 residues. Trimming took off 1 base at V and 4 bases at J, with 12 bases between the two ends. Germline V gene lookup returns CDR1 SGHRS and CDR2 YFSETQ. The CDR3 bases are TGCGCCAGCAGCTTGACCAGGTCTGTATACGAGCAGTACTTC. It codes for CASSLTRSVYEQYF.

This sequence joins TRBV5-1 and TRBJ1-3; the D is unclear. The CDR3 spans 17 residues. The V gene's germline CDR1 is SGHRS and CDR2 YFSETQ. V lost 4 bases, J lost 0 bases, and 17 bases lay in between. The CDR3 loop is CASSPRVRANSGNTIYF. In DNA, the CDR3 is TGCGCCAGCAGCCCCCGGGTCCGTGCCAACTCTGGAAACACCATATATTTT.

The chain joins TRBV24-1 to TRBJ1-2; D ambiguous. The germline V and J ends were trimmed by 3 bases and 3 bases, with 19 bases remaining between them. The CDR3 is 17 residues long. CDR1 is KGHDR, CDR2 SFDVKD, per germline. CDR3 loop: CATSDGTGKTPHYGYTF. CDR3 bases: TGTGCCACCAGTGATGGTACCGGGAAAACTCCCCACTATGGCTACACCTTC.

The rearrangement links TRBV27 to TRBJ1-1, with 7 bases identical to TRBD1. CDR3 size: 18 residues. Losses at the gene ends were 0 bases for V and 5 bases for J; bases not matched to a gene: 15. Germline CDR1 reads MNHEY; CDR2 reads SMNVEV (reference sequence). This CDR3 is CASSLSETGRYLGTEAFF. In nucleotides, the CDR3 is TGTGCCAGCAGTTTATCGGAGACAGGGCGATATCTGGGTACTGAAGCTTTCTTT.

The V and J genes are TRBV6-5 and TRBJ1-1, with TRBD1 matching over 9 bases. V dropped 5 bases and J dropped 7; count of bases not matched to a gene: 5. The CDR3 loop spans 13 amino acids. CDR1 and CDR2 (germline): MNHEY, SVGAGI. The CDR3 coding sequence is TGTGCCAGCAGTAGACAGGGGGTAGGTGAAGCTTTCTTT. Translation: CASSRQGVGEAFF.

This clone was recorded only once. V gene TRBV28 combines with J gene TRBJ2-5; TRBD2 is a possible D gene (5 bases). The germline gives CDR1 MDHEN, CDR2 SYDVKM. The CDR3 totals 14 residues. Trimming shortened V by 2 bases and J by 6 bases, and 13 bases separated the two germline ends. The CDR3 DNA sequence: TGTGCCAGCAGTTTAATCGGGATAGGAAAGACCCAGTACTTC. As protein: CASSLIGIGKTQYF.

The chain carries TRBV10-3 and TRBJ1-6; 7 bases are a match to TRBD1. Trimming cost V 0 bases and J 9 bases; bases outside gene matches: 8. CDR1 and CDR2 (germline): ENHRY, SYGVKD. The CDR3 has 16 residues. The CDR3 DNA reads TGTGCCATCAGTGAGTCTTCGACAGGGAGTCGTTCACCCCTCCACTTT. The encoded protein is CAISESSTGSRSPLHF.

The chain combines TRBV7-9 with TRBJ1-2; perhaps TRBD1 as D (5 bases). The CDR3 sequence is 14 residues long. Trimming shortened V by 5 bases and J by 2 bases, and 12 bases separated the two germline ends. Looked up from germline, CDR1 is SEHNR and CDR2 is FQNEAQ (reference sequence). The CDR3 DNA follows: TGTGCCAGCAGCCCTGGGGGTATAAACTATGGCTACACCTTC. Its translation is CASSPGGINYGYTF.

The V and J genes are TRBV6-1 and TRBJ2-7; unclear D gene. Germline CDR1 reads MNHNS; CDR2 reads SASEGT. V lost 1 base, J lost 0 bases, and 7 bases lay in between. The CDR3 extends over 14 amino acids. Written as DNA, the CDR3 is TGTGCCAGCAGTGAAGGGGGTTCCTCCTACGAGCAGTACTTC. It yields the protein CASSEGGSSYEQYF.

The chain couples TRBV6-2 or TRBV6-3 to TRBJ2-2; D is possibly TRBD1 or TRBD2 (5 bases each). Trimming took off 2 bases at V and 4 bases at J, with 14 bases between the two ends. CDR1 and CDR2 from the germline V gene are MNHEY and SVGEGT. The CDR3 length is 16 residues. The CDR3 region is CASSYPPEGSTGELFF. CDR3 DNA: TGTGCCAGCAGTTACCCTCCCGAGGGGAGCACCGGGGAGCTGTTTTTT.

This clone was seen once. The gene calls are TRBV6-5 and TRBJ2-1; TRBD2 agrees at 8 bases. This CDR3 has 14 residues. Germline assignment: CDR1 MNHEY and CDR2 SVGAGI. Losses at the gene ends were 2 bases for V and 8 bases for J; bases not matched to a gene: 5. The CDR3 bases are TGTGCCAGCAGTTACCGGGAGGGGGTCGATGAGCAGTTCTTC. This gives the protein CASSYREGVDEQFF.

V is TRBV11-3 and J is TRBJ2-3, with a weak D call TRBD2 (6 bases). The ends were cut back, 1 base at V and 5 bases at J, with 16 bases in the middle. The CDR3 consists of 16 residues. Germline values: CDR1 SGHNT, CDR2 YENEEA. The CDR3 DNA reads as TGTGCCAGCAGCTTAGCTGTGCGGGGTGCTGAAGATACGCAGTATTTT. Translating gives CASSLAVRGAEDTQYF.

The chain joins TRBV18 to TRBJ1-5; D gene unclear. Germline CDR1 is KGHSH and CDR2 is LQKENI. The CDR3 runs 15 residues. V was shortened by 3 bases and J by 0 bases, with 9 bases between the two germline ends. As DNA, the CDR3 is TGTGCCAGCTCACCGAACGGCTTTAGCAATCAGCCCCAGCATTTT. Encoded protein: CASSPNGFSNQPQHF.